The 24 T cell receptor beta chains listed next were all sequenced from one sample in a study of blood T cell repertoires in COVID-19. Assay: immunoSEQ multiplex PCR; the TCRdb copy retains only in-frame clones and omits some. Found here are almost 500,000 clones, 75% to 90% of them singletons; the top ten hold approximately 8%. The material sequenced was PBMCs or T cells enriched from blood (not recorded which). The source is a woman between 55 and 75 years old who had recovered from COVID-19.

V and J are TRBV2 and TRBJ2-1; no clear D gene. CDR3 length: 12 amino acids. Per the germline V gene, CDR1 is SNHLY and CDR2 is FYNNEI. The germline V and J ends were trimmed by 5 bases and 8 bases, with 10 bases remaining between them. Written as DNA, the CDR3 is TGTGCCAGCAGTTATAGTTTCTATGAGCAGTTCTTC. Amino acid sequence: CASSYSFYEQFF.

The chain recombines TRBV6-5 with TRBJ2-5, with TRBD1 matching over 9 bases. The CDR3 has 14 residues. Unmatched junction bases numbered 4, after V lost 5 bases and J lost 3 bases. The germline V gene encodes CDR1 MNHEY and CDR2 SVGAGI. Here the CDR3 DNA reads TGTGCCAGCAGTAATGGACAGGGGAAAGAGACCCAGTACTTC. Its protein is CASSNGQGKETQYF.

The chain is built from TRBV2 and TRBJ2-3, with TRBD2 as a possible D gene (5 bases). CDR1 is SNHLY and CDR2 is FYNNEI in the germline V gene. The CDR3 extends over 13 amino acids. V was clipped by 11 bases and J by 0 bases, with 12 bases between them. For the CDR3, the DNA is TGTGCCGGCTGGACGGGGAGCACAGATACGCAGTATTTT. Its protein is CAGWTGSTDTQYF.

The gene calls are TRBV7-2 and TRBJ1-1; D may be TRBD1 (6 bases). Germline CDR1 reads SGHTA; CDR2 reads FQGNSA. This CDR3 comprises 15 residues. V lost 6 bases to trimming and J lost 1 base, with 15 bases between them. CDR3 loop: CASSEQGQGNTEAFF. CDR3 coding DNA: TGTGCCAGCAGTGAACAGGGTCAGGGGAACACTGAAGCTTTCTTT.

This chain uses TRBV11-3 with TRBJ2-7, with 10 bases fitting TRBD1. V lost 5 bases to trimming and J lost 6 bases; unmatched junction nucleotides: 10. Looked up from germline, CDR1 is SGHNT and CDR2 is YENEEA. The CDR3 runs 15 residues. The CDR3 spells CASSSETGGRSEQYF. In DNA, the CDR3 is TGTGCCAGCAGCAGTGAGACAGGGGGCAGGTCCGAGCAGTACTTC.

The V gene is TRBV6-5, the J gene TRBJ2-7, with TRBD2 matching over 9 bases. The CDR3 consists of 15 residues. With 4 bases clipped from V and 0 bases from J, the junction kept 4 bases outside the gene matches. Germline V gene lookup returns CDR1 MNHEY and CDR2 SVGAGI. DNA of the CDR3: TGTGCCAGCAGTTCCCCGCGGGGGGGCTCCTACGAGCAGTACTTC. As protein: CASSSPRGGSYEQYF.

To note about this clone: The same CDR3 arises from other DNA sequences in this sample as well. The CDR3: CASSSGQGNYGYTF. CDR3 nucleotides: TGCGCCAGCAGCTCGGGACAGGGAAACTATGGCTACACCTTC. This chain joins TRBV5-1 and TRBJ1-2; 9 bases line up with TRBD1. This CDR3 region has 14 residues. With V trimmed by 3 bases and J by 2 bases, 2 bases remained unmatched. Germline assignment: CDR1 SGHRS and CDR2 YFSETQ.

J is TRBJ1-5 and V is TRBV6-4; D is unresolved. This CDR3 has 13 residues. Germline V gene lookup returns CDR1 MRHNA and CDR2 SNTAGT. V lost 3 bases and J lost 6, with 9 bases in between. The CDR3: CASSEEEGQPQHF. The CDR3 region has the DNA TGTGCCAGCAGTGAGGAGGAGGGTCAGCCCCAGCATTTT.

J is TRBJ1-1 and V is TRBV11-2, with 8 bases that match TRBD1. Germline loops: CDR1 SGHAT, CDR2 FQNNGV. V dropped 4 bases and J dropped 11; count of bases not matched to a gene: 12. The CDR3 is 14 residues long. The CDR3 is CASSSPTRQGRAFF. CDR3 DNA: TGTGCCAGCAGCTCACCAACGAGACAGGGGCGGGCTTTCTTT.

The chain recombines TRBV4-2 with TRBJ2-5, with 10 bases identical to TRBD2. Germline CDR1 is LGHNA and CDR2 is YNFKEQ. The ends lost 3 bases at V and 4 bases at J; junction bases unmatched: 8. The length of the CDR3 is 16 residues. Here the CDR3 DNA reads TGTGCCAGCAGCCAGAGCGGGGGGGCATCTGGAGAGACCCAGTACTTC. This gives the protein CASSQSGGASGETQYF.

CDR3 loop: CASSQVMGEESPLHF. DNA of the CDR3: TGTGCCAGCAGCCAAGTGATGGGGGAGGAGTCACCCCTCCACTTT. This chain joins TRBV3-1 (or the pseudogene TRBV3-2) and TRBJ1-6; possibly TRBD1 for D (5 bases). CDR1 and CDR2 (germline): LGHDT, YNNKEL (reference sequence). The CDR3 has 15 residues. Trimming shortened V by 1 base and J by 10 bases, and 14 bases separated the two germline ends.

The CDR3 protein is CASSQDPTTYGYTF. The CDR3 coding sequence is TGCGCCAGCAGCCAAGATCCAACAACCTATGGCTACACCTTC. V is TRBV4-1 and J is TRBJ1-2; D gene ambiguous. V gave up 0 bases and J gave up 4 bases, with 9 bases separating them. CDR3 length: 14 amino acids. The germline CDR1 and CDR2 sequences are MGHRA and YSYEKL.

The chain links TRBV20-1 to TRBJ1-1, with 10 bases aligning to TRBD1. V trimming: 3 bases; J trimming: 5 bases; junction bases outside the gene matches: 9. Per the germline V gene, CDR1 is DFQATT and CDR2 is SNEGSKA (reference sequence). The CDR3 has 15 amino acids. The CDR3 protein is CSASDPGTGETEAFF. For the CDR3, the DNA is TGCAGTGCTAGTGACCCCGGGACAGGGGAGACTGAAGCTTTCTTT.

The chain links TRBV5-1 to TRBJ2-1, with D possibly TRBD2 on 5 matching bases. V dropped 0 bases and J dropped 7 bases, with 8 bases sitting between them. This CDR3 region has 13 residues. Germline CDR1 is SGHRS and CDR2 is YFSETQ. The CDR3 here is CASSLGRGNEQFF. DNA for the CDR3: TGCGCCAGCAGCTTGGGAAGAGGGAATGAGCAGTTCTTC.

This clone was seen at least ten times. The chain links TRBV7-9 to TRBJ2-1, with a possible D match to TRBD1 (6 bases). The CDR3 has 14 residues. Germline lookup yields CDR1 SEHNR and CDR2 FQNEAQ (reference sequence). The V gene lost 3 bases and the J gene lost 10 bases, with 16 bases spanning the gap. CDR3 in amino acids: CASSFTGSEREQFF. As DNA, the CDR3 is TGTGCCAGCAGCTTTACAGGGTCCGAGAGGGAGCAGTTCTTC. Full variable domain (outside the CDR3, taken from reference TRBV7-9 and TRBJ2-1): DTGVSQNPRHKITKRGQNVTFRCDPISEHNRLYWYRQTLGQGPEFLTYFQNEAQLEKSRLLSDRFSAERPKGSFSTLEIQRTEQGDSAMYLCASSFTGSEREQFFGPGTRLTVL.

Comment on this clone: A read error may produce the germline difference seen at one junction end. This chain uses TRBV13 with TRBJ1-6; possible D gene TRBD1, 5 bases. The CDR3 consists of 18 residues. CDR1 PRHDT and CDR2 FYEKMQ come from the germline V gene (reference sequence). CDR3 protein: CASTLWGDRSSYNSPLHF. For the CDR3, the DNA is TGTGCCAGCACCTTATGGGGGGACCGAAGCTCCTATAATTCACCCCTCCACTTT.

The J gene is TRBJ2-1, the V gene TRBV9; the match to TRBD1 covers 8 bases. The junction had 10 bases not matched to a gene; V was cut back by 0 bases and J by 8 bases. Germline V gives CDR1 SGDLS, CDR2 YYNGEE. The CDR3 covers 16 residues. The chain's CDR3 is CASSVATTGEFHEQFF. In nucleotides, the CDR3 is TGTGCCAGCAGCGTAGCTACGACAGGGGAGTTCCATGAGCAGTTCTTC.

The chain couples TRBV27 to TRBJ2-1; D perhaps matches TRBD2 (6 bases). Trimming left V 3 bases short and J 7 bases short, with 13 bases between. The CDR3 is made up of 14 amino acids. Germline V CDR1 and CDR2: MNHEY, SMNVEV (reference sequence). In DNA form, the CDR3 reads TGTGCCAGCAGTTTGACTGCAGCGGGTAATGAGCAGTTCTTC. Protein: CASSLTAAGNEQFF.

This sequence joins TRBV5-8 and TRBJ2-1; a weak D match, TRBD2 (5 bases). V was cut by 2 bases and J by 4 bases, with 13 bases left in between. This CDR3 spans 15 amino acids. CDR1 and CDR2 from the germline V gene are SGHTS and YDEGEE. The CDR3: CASSFEGPQYNEQFF. The DNA of the CDR3 is TGTGCCAGCAGCTTTGAGGGCCCCCAGTACAATGAGCAGTTCTTC. Full variable domain (missing parts from reference TRBV5-8 and TRBJ2-1): EAGVTQSPTHLIKTRGQQATLRCSPISGHTSVYWYQQALGLGLQFLLWYDEGEERNRGNFPPRFSGRQFPNYSSELNVNALELEDSALYLCASSFEGPQYNEQFFGPGTRLTVL.

This chain connects TRBV2 to TRBJ2-7; TRBD2 aligns across 7 bases. Germline V gene data show CDR1 as SNHLY and CDR2 as FYNNEI. The junction had 5 bases not matched to a gene; V was cut back by 6 bases and J by 3 bases. This CDR3 contains 13 residues. This CDR3 reads CASSPTSFYEQYV. In DNA form, the CDR3 reads TGTGCCAGCAGCCCGACTAGCTTCTACGAGCAGTACGTC.

The chain uses TRBV5-1 and TRBJ2-4; D might be TRBD2 (5 bases). Per germline, CDR1 SGHRS and CDR2 YFSETQ. This CDR3 spans 16 amino acids. V gave up 0 bases and J gave up 5 bases, with 15 bases separating them. The CDR3 bases are TGCGCCAGCAGCTTGGAGGCGGGCCGGTGGGAAAACATTCAGTACTTC. This translates into CASSLEAGRWENIQYF.

This chain joins TRBV15 and TRBJ1-3; 7 nucleotides match TRBD1. V trimming: 3 bases; J trimming: 8 bases; junction bases outside the gene matches: 10. Germline loops: CDR1 LNHNV, CDR2 YYDKDF (reference sequence). The CDR3 length is 15 residues. In nucleotides, the CDR3 is TGTGCCACCAGCAGTGTCCCGGGACAGTGGGACACCATATATTTT. Residues: CATSSVPGQWDTIYF.

The V and J genes are TRBV10-3 and TRBJ2-1, with TRBD2 matching 8 bases. Germline V CDR1 and CDR2: ENHRY, SYGVKD. J gave up 9 bases and V 3 bases, and 4 bases lay outside the gene matches. This CDR3 is 13 amino acids long. In DNA, the CDR3 is TGTGCCATCAGTGATCGGGGGGGCGGTGAGCAGTTCTTC. It codes for CAISDRGGGEQFF.

The chain links TRBV9 to TRBJ2-1; 12 bases agree with TRBD2. The ends lost 4 bases at V and 9 bases at J; junction bases unmatched: 5. The CDR3 has 14 residues. Germline V CDR1 and CDR2: SGDLS, YYNGEE. CDR3 region: CASSPRLAGAEQFF. CDR3 sequence (DNA): TGTGCCAGCAGCCCCCGACTAGCGGGGGCTGAGCAGTTCTTC.